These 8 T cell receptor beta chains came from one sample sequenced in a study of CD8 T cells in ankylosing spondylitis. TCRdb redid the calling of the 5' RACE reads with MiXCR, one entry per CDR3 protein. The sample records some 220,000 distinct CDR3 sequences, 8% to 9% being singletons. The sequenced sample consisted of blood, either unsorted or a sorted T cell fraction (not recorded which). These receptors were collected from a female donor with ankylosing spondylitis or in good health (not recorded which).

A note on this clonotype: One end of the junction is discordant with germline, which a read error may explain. This chain's CDR3 is CASGSSYNGQFF. The CDR3 region has the DNA TGTGCCAGCGGGAGCTCCTACAATGGGCAGTTCTTC. V gene TRBV6-2 or TRBV6-3 combines with J gene TRBJ2-1, with D maybe TRBD2 (5 bases). In germline, CDR1 is MNHEY, CDR2 SVGEGT. The CDR3 is 12 amino acids.

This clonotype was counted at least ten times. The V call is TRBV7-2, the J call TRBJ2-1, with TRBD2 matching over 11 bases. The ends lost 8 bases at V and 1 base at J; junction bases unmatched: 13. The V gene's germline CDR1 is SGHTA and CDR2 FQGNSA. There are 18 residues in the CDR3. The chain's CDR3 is CASRKGVAGGRSYNEQFF. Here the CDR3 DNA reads TGTGCCAGCCGTAAGGGGGTAGCGGGAGGGAGATCCTACAATGAGCAGTTCTTC.

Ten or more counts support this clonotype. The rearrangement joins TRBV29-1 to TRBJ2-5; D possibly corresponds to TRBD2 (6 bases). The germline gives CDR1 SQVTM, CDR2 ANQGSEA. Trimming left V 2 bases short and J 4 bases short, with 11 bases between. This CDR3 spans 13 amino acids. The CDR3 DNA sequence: TGCAGCGTTGAAACGGGAGTTCTAGAGACCCAGTACTTC. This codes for CSVETGVLETQYF. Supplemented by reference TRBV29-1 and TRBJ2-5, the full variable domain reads SAVISQKPSRDICQRGTSLTIQCQVDSQVTMMFWYRQQPGQSLTLIATANQGSEATYESGFVIDKFPISRPNLTFSTLTVSNMSPEDSSIYLCSVETGVLETQYFGPGTRLLVL.

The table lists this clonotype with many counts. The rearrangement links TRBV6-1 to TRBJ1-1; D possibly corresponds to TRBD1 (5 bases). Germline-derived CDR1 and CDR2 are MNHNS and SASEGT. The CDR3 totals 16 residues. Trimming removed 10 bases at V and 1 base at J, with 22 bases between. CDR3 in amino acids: CAIHSRGRVKNTEAFF. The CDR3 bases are TGTGCCATCCATTCCCGAGGCAGGGTAAAGAACACTGAAGCTTTCTTT.

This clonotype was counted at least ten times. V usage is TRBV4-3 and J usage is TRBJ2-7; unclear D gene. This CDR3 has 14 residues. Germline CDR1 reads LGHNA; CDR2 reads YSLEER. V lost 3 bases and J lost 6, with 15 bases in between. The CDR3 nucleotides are TGCGCCAGCAGCCATGATAGCTGGGTACCCGAGCAGTACTTC. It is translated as CASSHDSWVPEQYF.

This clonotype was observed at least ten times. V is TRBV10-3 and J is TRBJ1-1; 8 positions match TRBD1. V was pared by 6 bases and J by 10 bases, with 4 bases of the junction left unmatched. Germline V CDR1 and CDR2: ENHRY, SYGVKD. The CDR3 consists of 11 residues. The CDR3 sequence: CAIRTGVGAFF. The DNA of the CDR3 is TGTGCCATCAGGACAGGGGTAGGAGCTTTCTTT.

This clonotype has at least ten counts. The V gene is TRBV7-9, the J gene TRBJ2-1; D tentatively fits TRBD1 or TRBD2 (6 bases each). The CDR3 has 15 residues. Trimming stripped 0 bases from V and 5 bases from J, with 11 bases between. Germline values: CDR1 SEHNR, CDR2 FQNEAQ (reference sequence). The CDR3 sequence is CASSLAGGRDNEQFF. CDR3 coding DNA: TGTGCCAGCAGCTTAGCAGGGGGGCGTGACAATGAGCAGTTCTTC. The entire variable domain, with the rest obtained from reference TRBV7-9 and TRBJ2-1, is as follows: DTGVSQNPRHKITKRGQNVTFRCDPISEHNRLYWYRQTLGQGPEFLTYFQNEAQLEKSRLLSDRFSAERPKGSFSTLEIQRTEQGDSAMYLCASSLAGGRDNEQFFGPGTRLTVL.

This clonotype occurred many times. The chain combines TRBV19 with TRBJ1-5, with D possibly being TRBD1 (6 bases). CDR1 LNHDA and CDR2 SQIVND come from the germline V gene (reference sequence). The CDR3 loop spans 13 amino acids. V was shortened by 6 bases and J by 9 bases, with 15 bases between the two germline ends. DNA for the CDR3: TGTGCCAGTAGGGGACAAAGAGGTTCGCCCCAGCATTTT. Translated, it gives CASRGQRGSPQHF.